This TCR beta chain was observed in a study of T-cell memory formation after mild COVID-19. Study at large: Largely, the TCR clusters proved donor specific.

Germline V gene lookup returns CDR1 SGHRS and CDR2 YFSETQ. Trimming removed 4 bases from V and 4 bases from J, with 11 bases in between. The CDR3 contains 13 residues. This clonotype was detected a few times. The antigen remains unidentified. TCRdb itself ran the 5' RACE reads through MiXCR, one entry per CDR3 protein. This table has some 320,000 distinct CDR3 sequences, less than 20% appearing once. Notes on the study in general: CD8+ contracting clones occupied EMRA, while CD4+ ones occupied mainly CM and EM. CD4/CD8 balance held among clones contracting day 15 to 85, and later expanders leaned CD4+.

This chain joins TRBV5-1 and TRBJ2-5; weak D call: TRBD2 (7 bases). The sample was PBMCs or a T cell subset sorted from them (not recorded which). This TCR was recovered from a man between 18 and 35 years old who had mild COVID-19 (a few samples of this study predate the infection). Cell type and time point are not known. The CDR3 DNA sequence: TGCGCCAGCAGCACGGGGGGCCGAGAGACCCAGTACTTC. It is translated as CASSTGGRETQYF. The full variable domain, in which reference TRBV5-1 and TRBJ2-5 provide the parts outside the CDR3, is KAGVTQTPRYLIKTRGQQVTLSCSPISGHRSVSWYQQTPGQGLQFLFEYFSETQRNKGNFPGRFSGRQFSNSRSEMNVSTLELGDSALYLCASSTGGRETQYFGPGTRLLVL.